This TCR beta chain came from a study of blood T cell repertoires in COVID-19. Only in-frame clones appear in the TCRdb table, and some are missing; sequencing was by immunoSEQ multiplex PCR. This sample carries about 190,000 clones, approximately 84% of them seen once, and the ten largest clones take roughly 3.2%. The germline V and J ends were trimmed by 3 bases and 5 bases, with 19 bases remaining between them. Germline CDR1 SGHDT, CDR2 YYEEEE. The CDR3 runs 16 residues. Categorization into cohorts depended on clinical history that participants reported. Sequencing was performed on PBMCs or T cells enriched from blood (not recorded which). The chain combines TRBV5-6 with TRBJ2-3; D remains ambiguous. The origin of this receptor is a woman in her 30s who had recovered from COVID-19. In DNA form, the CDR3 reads TGTGCCAGCAGCTCCTGGCAAACACCCTTACAAGATACGCAGTATTTT. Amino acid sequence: CASSSWQTPLQDTQYF.